This T cell receptor beta chain originates from a study of blood T cell repertoires in COVID-19. This table comes from immunoSEQ multiplex PCR, and its TCRdb copy is limited to in-frame clones, with some not included. Of tens of thousands of clones in the sample, about four fifths were seen once. CDR3 length: 15 residues. With 11 bases clipped from V and 1 base from J, the junction kept 10 bases outside the gene matches. CDR1 and CDR2 from the germline V gene are ENHRY and SYGVKD. This rearrangement joins TRBV10-3 to TRBJ1-5; 8 positions agree with TRBD1. What was sequenced was peripheral blood. The TCR sequence derives from a human donor in a cohort sampled during active COVID-19. For the CDR3, the DNA is TGTGCCTCCAATTCGGACAGGGTCAGCAATCAGCCCCAGCATTTT. Its translation: CASNSDRVSNQPQHF.